This T cell receptor beta chain came from a study of blood T cell repertoires in COVID-19. For the study at large: The origin of the acute and convalescent COVID-19 samples was the United States, Italy and Spain. Sources were T cells, B-cell-depleted T cells, or PBMCs; the material itself was cDNA or gDNA.

The germline CDR1 and CDR2 sequences are SGHDT and YYEEEE. CDR3 length equals 16 residues. The trim removed 1 base at V and 3 bases at J, leaving 8 bases unmatched. Original data processing: Reference gene primer amplification gave estimated nucleated cell counts. Generated by immunoSEQ multiplex PCR, the TCRdb table keeps only in-frame clones and is missing some. D and trimming were read from the DNA, whereas the V and J calls and clone size are those reported in that table. In the table there are 110,000 or so clones, 81% of which are singletons. The chain links TRBV5-6 to TRBJ2-3, with 7 bases fitting TRBD1. The sequence came from a human donor in a cohort sampled during active COVID-19. Input material: peripheral blood. The CDR3 region is CASSLRGGELTDTQYF. In nucleotides, the CDR3 is TGTGCCAGCAGCTTGCGAGGGGGCGAACTAACAGATACGCAGTATTTT.